The entry below gives a single T cell receptor (beta chain) sequence along with its context. Its matching antigen is unknown. Using its own MiXCR run on the 5' RACE reads, TCRdb lists one record per CDR3 protein. The table shows hundreds of thousands of distinct CDR3 sequences, with about 20% occurring only once. The sample comes from a study of T-cell memory formation after mild COVID-19. Study overall: Each donor largely had its own TCR clusters. Study results and limitations: Clones shrinking from day 15 to 85 showed even CD4/CD8 mixes; later expanders tilted CD4+.

CDR1 is SEHNR, CDR2 FQNEAQ, per germline (reference sequence). The CDR3 covers 16 residues. Deletions cut 4 bases from V and 3 bases from J, with 16 bases between. Material for sequencing was PBMCs or a T cell subset sorted from them (not recorded which). This chain links TRBV7-9 with TRBJ1-3; perhaps TRBD1 as D (5 bases). The sequence came from an adult woman who had mild COVID-19 (a few samples of this study predate the infection). Cell type and time point are not known. The CDR3 DNA follows: TGTGCCAGCAGCTCTAGTTGGCAGGGTGATGGAAACACCATATATTTT. Protein product: CASSSSWQGDGNTIYF.